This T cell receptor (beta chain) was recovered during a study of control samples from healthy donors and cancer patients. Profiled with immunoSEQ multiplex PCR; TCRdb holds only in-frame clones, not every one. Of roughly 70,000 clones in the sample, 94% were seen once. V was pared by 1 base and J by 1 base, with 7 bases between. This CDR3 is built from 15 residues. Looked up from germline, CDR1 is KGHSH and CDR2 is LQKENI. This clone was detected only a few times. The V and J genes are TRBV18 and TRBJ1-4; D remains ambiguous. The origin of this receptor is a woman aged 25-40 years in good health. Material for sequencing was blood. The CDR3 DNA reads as TGTGCCAGCTCACCACGAAAAGAAACTAATGAAAAACTGTTTTTT. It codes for CASSPRKETNEKLFF.